This TCR beta chain derives from a study of cytomegalovirus exposure and HLA in healthy donors. There were likely unrecorded immune exposures, though donors were nominally healthy when sampled. V shed 5 bases, J shed 8 bases, and the junction held 11 bases outside the gene matches. The V gene's germline CDR1 is SGHVS and CDR2 FNYEAQ. The CDR3 extends over 15 amino acids. The PCR made use of 60 Vbeta and 13 Jbeta primers. Sequencing was performed with immunoSEQ multiplex PCR; in TCRdb, only in-frame clones are kept and a portion is missing. This table holds just over 70,000 clones, 70% to 85% found once.

The clonotype comes from a human donor in good health. Sequenced material: PBMCs. The chain employs TRBV7-6 and TRBJ1-4, with TRBD1 matching 7 bases. CDR3 nucleotides: TGTGCCAGCAGCGCCTACAGGGGTTCGACAGAAAAACTGTTTTTT. It is translated as CASSAYRGSTEKLFF.